Below are 3 T cell receptor beta chains sequenced from a single sample in a study of blood T cells in healthy people across ages. Next came a second PCR, run for about 7 to 11 cycles, which used a sample-barcoded 5' primer along with a J-beta primer mix. MiXCR, applied by TCRdb to the 5' RACE reads, yields one record per CDR3 protein. The profile shows around 620,000 distinct CDR3 sequences, roughly 29% of them singletons. The sample comprised blood. Receptors were obtained from a woman between 65 and 79 years old in good health.

V gene TRBV7-2 combines with J gene TRBJ2-3, with D hard to call. Germline loops: CDR1 SGHTA, CDR2 FQGNSA. Trimming cost V 2 bases and J 4 bases, with 4 bases left between them. The CDR3 is 12 amino acids. CDR3 DNA: TGTGCCAGCAGCTTATACCCAGATACGCAGTATTTT. Translation: CASSLYPDTQYF. The variable domain in full, completed from reference TRBV7-2 and TRBJ2-3, reads GAGVSQSPSNKVTEKGKDVELRCDPISGHTALYWYRQSLGQGLEFLIYFQGNSAPDKSGLPSDRFSAERTGGSVSTLTIQRTQQEDSAVYLCASSLYPDTQYFGPGTRLTVL.

This clonotype came up a few times. This rearrangement joins TRBV4-3 to TRBJ2-5; D is ambiguous. Trimming removed 0 bases at V and 2 bases at J, with 13 bases between. CDR1 is LGHNA, CDR2 YSLEER, per germline. The CDR3 has 16 residues. The CDR3 DNA reads TGCGCCAGCAGCCAAGATCTCGGGTCAGGACAAGAGACCCAGTACTTC. This sequence encodes CASSQDLGSGQETQYF.

This clonotype occurred a few times. This rearrangement joins TRBV7-9 to TRBJ2-3; TRBD2 matches at 8 bases. The CDR3 totals 17 residues. Germline V gives CDR1 SEHNR, CDR2 FQNEAQ (reference sequence). V lost 5 bases and J lost 2; bases outside the gene matches: 12. CDR3 sequence reads: CASSPQRRAGDTDTQYF. The CDR3 DNA follows: TGTGCCAGCAGCCCACAGCGGAGAGCGGGGGACACAGATACGCAGTATTTT.